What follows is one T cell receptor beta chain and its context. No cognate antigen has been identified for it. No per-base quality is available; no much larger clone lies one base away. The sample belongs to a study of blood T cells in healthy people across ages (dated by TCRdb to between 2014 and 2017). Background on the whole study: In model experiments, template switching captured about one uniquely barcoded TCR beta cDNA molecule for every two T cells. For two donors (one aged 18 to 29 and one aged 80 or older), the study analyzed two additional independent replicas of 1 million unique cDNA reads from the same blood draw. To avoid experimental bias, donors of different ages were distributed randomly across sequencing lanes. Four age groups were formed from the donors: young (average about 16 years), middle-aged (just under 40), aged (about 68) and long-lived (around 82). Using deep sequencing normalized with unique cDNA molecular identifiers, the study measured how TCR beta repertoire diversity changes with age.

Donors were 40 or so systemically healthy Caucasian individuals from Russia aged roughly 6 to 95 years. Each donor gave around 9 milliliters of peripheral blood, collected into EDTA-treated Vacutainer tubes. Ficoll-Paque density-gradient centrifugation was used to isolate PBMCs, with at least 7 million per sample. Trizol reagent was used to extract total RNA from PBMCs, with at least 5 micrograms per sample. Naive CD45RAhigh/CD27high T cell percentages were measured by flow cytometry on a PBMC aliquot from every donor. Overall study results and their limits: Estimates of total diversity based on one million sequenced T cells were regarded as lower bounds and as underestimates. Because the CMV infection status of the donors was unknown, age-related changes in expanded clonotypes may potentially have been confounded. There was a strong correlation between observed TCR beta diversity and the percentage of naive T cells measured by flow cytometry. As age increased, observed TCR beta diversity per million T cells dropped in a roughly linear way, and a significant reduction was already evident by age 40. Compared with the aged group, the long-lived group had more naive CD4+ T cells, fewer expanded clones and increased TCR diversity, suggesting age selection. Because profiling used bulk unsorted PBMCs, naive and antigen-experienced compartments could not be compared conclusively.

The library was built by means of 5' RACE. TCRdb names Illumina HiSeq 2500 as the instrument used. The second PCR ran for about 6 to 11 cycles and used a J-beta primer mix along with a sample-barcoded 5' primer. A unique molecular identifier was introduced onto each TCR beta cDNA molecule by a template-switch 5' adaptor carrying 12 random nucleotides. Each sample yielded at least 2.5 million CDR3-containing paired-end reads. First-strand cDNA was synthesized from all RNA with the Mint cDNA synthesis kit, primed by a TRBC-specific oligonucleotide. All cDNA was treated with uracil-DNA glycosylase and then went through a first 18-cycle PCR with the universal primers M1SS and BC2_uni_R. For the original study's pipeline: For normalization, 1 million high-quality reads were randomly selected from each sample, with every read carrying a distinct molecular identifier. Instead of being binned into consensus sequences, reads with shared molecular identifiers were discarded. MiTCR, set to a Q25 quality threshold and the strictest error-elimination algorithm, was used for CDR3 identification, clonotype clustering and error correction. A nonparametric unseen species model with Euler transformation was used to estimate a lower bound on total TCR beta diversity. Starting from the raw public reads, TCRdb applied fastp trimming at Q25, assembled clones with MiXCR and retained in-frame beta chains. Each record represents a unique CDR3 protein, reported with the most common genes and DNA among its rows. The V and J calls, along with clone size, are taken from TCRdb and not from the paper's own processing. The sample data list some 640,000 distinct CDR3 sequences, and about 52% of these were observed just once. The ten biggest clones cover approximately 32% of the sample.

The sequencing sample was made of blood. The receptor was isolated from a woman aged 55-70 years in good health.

The bases are TGCGCCAGCAGCTTGTCGCAGGCCGCATACAATGAGCAGTTCTTC. It encodes CASSLSQAAYNEQFF. The rearranged chain carries TRBV5-1 and TRBJ2-1; the D gene identity is not certain. The V and J ends are trimmed by 1 base and 4 bases, leaving 12 bases between them. The CDR3 starts with the cysteine, ends with the phenylalanine, and has 15 residues. Only CDR3 DNA remains: 45 bases, in frame from the first base. CDR1 SGHRS and CDR2 YFSETQ were looked up in the germline V gene. The full variable domain, completed from the reference TRBV5-1 and TRBJ2-1 proteins outside the CDR3, reads KAGVTQTPRYLIKTRGQQVTLSCSPISGHRSVSWYQQTPGQGLQFLFEYFSETQRNKGNFPGRFSGRQFSNSRSEMNVSTLELGDSALYLCASSLSQAAYNEQFFGPGTRLTVL.